This TCR beta chain was obtained from a study of OX40 agonist ivuxolimab in advanced cancers. Libraries were prepared by immunoSEQ multiplex PCR; TCRdb keeps only in-frame clonotypes and omits some of them. The sample has about 80,000 clones, 83% seen once. Details on this clone: No antigen is known for it.

Excluded were patients having autoimmune disease history or systemic immunosuppression. Blood draws occurred at baseline, cycle 4 day 1, and cycle 7 day 1. V lost 4 bases and J lost 6; bases outside the gene matches: 8. The CDR3 contains 14 residues. Germline values: CDR1 SEHNR, CDR2 FQNEAQ (reference sequence). Study-wide points: Determination of antigen specificity was not performed for the expanded peripheral T cells. Both CD4+ and CD8+ T cell populations in blood had undergone clonal expansion by week 6 at 0.1 to 3.0 mg/kg.

The genes are TRBV7-9 and TRBJ2-7; the match to TRBD1 covers 8 bases. Here the sequenced sample was CD4+ or CD8+ T cells sorted from blood, taken in a trial of the OX40 agonist ivuxolimab. This TCR was recovered from an adult with an advanced solid tumor such as melanoma, head and neck, liver or kidney cancer. The CDR3 DNA reads as TGTGCCAGCAGCTGGACGACAGGGGCGGGCGAGCAGTACTTC. Translating it yields CASSWTTGAGEQYF.